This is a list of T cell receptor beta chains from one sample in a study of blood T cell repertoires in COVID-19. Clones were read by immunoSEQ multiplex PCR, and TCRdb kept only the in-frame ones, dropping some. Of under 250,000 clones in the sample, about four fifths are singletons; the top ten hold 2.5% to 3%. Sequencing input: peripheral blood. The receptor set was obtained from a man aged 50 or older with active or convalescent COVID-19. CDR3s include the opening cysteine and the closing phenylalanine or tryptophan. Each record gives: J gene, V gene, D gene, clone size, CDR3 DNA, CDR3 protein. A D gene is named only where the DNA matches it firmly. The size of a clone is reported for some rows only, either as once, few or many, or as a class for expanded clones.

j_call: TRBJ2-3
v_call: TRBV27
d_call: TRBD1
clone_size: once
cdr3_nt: TGTGCCACCCCACAGGGGGCGAAGGCCGGCTTGGAAGATACGCAGTATTTT
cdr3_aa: CATPQGAKAGLEDTQYF

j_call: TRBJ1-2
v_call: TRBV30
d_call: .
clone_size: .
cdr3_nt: TGTGCCGCCGCAGGGCTGGTCTATGGCTACACCTTC
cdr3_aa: CAAAGLVYGYTF

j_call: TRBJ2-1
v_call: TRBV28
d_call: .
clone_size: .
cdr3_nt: TGTGCCAGCAGTCCTAGGGGCGGGAAAAACAATGAGCAGTTCTTC
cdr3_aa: CASSPRGGKNNEQFF

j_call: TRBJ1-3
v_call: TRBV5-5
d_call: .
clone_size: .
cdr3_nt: TGTGCCAGCAGCTTGAACAGCCTCTCTGGAAACACCATATATTTT
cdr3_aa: CASSLNSLSGNTIYF

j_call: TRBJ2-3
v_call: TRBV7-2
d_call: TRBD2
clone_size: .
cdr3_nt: TGTGCCAGCAGAACTAGCGGGGGAGGTCCGGGGACGCAGTATTTT
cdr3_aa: CASRTSGGGPGTQYF

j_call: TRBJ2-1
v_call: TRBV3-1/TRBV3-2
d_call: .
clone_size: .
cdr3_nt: TGTGCCAGCAGCCAAACGGAGCGCCCTGAGCAGTTCTTC
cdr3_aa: CASSQTERPEQFF

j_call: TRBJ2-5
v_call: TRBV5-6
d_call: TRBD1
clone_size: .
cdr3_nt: TGTGCCAGCAGCCCGACAGGGCAAGGGGAGACCCAGTACTTC
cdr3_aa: CASSPTGQGETQYF

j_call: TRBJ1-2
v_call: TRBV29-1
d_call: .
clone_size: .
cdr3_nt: TGCAGCGTTGGGGCCGAAGACGTCGGCTACACCTTC
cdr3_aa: CSVGAEDVGYTF

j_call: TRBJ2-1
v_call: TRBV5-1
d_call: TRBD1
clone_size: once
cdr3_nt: TGCGCCAGCAGGACAGGGACCTCCTACAATGAGCAGTTCTTC
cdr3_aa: CASRTGTSYNEQFF

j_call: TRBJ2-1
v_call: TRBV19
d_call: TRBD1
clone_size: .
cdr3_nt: TGTGCCAGTAGTCCTACGACAGGGCCGCACAATGAGCAGTTCTTC
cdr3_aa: CASSPTTGPHNEQFF

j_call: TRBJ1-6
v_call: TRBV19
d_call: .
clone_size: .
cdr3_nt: TGTGCCAGTAGTGCTGACAGCAATTCACCCCTCCACTTT
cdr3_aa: CASSADSNSPLHF

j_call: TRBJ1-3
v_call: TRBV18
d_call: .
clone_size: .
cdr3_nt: TGTGCCAGCTCACCGGGACAAAGGGACACCATATATTTT
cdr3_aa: CASSPGQRDTIYF

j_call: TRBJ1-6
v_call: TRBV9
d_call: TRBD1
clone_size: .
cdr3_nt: TGTGCCAGCAGCCCACGTGGACAGGCAACGGATTCACCCCTCCACTTT
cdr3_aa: CASSPRGQATDSPLHF

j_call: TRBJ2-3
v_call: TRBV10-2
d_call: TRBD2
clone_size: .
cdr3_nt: TGCGCCAGCAGACAGACTAGCGGGAGCGGCACAGATACGCAGTATTTT
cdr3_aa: CASRQTSGSGTDTQYF

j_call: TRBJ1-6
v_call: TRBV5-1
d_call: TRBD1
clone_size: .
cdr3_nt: TGCGCCAGCAGCTCCGGGACAGGGACCTGGGATGGACCCCTCCACTTT
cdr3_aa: CASSSGTGTWDGPLHF

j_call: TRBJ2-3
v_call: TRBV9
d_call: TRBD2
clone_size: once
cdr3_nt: TGTGCCAGCAGCGTCTTAGCTTCCGGGAGGGCAGATACGCAGTATTTT
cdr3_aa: CASSVLASGRADTQYF

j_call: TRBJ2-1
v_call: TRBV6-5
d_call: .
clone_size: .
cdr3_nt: TGTGCCAGCAGCGCTACTAGCTCGAGTGAGCAGTTCTTC
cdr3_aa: CASSATSSSEQFF

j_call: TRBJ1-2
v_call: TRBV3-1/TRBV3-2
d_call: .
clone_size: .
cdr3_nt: TGTGCCAGCAGCCCCGAGGGGCGGGGTCTGACCTTC
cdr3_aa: CASSPEGRGLTF

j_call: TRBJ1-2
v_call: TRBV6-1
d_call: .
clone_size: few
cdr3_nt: TGTGCCAGCAGTGAAACAGGGCCCTATGGCTACACCTTC
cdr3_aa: CASSETGPYGYTF

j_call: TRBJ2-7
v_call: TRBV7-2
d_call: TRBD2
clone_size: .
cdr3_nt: TGTGCCAGCAGCTTCCAACTAGCGGGGAGCTCCTACGAGCAGTACTTC
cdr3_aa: CASSFQLAGSSYEQYF

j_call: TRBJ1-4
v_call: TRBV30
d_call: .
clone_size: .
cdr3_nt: TGTGCCTGGAGTGTACGGTCCCCCGGTGAAAAACTGTTTTTT
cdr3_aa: CAWSVRSPGEKLFF

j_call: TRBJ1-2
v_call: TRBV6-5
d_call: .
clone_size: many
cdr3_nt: TGTGCCAGCAGTAAACAAAGGGGCTCGGACTATGGCTACACCTTC
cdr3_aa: CASSKQRGSDYGYTF

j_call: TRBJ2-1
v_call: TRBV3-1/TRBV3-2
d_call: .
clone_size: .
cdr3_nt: TGTGCCAGCAGCCAAGATCGTGGAGGGAGGCGGTACAATGAGCAGTTCTTC
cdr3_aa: CASSQDRGGRRYNEQFF

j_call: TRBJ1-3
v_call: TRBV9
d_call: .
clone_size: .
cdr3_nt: TGTGCCAGCAGCGTAGCTACGGGATTCTCTGGAAACACCATATATTTT
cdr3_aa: CASSVATGFSGNTIYF

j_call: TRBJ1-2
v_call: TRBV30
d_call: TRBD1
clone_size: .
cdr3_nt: TGTGCCTGGAGCCCCTCAGGGGGCGCCGGCTACACCTTC
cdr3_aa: CAWSPSGGAGYTF

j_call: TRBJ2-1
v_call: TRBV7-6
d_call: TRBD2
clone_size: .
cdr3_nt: TGTGCCAGCAGCACTCCTAGCGGGAACCCCCATGAGCAGTTCTTC
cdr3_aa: CASSTPSGNPHEQFF

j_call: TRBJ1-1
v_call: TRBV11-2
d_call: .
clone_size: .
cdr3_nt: TGTGCCAGCAGCCTCACGGGAGGGAAAAACACTGAAGCTTTCTTT
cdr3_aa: CASSLTGGKNTEAFF

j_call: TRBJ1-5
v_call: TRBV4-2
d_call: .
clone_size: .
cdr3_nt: TGTGCCAGCAGCCAGGGGCTGATCAATCAGCCCCAGCATTTT
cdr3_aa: CASSQGLINQPQHF

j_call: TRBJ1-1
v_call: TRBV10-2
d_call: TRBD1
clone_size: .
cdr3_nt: TGCGCCAGCAGAGGGACAGGGGGCACTGAAGCTTTCTTT
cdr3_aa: CASRGTGGTEAFF

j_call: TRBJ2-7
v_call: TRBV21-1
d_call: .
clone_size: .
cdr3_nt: TGTGCCAGCAGCAAACTTAGCAGGGGGCCGGGCGAGCAGTACTTC
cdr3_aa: CASSKLSRGPGEQYF

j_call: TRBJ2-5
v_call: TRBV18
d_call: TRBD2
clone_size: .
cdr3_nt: TGTGCCAGCTCACGCGCCGGCGGGAGTGAGACCCAGTACTTC
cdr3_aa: CASSRAGGSETQYF

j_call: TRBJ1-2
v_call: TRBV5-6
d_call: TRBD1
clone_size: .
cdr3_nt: TGTGCCAGCAGCTTGGCCGACAGGGACGGGGCTAACTATGGCTACACCTTC
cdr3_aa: CASSLADRDGANYGYTF

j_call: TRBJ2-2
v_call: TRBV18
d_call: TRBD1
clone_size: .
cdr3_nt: TGTGCCAGCTCACTAAAGCGGACAGGGGCGGACGGGGAGCTGTTTTTT
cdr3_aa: CASSLKRTGADGELFF

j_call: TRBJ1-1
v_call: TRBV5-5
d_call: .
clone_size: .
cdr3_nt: TGTGCCAGCAGCTTGCAAGGGGCGAACACTGAAGCTTTCTTT
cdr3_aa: CASSLQGANTEAFF

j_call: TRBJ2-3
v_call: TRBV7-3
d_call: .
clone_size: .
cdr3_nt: TGTGCCAGCAGCTTTGCGGAGAGCACAGATACGCAGTATTTT
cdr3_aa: CASSFAESTDTQYF

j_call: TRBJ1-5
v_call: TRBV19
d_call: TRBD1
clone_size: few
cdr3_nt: TGTGCCAGTAGTTTCCGGGACAGGCGGGGCCGGGGGCCCCAGCATTTT
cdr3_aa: CASSFRDRRGRGPQHF

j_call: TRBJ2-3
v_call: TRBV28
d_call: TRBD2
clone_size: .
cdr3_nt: TGTGCCACCGATGGGGAAGCGGGAGTAAGCACAGATACGCAGTATTTT
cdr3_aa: CATDGEAGVSTDTQYF

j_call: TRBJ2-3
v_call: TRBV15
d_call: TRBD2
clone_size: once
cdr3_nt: TGTGCCACCAGCAGAGATCCCGGGACTAGCGGGAGGCGGGATACGCAGTATTTT
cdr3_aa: CATSRDPGTSGRRDTQYF

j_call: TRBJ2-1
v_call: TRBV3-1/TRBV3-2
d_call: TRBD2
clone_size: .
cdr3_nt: TGTGCCAGCAGCAAACTGACCGGACTAGCGGGAGTTAGTGAGCAGTTCTTC
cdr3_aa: CASSKLTGLAGVSEQFF

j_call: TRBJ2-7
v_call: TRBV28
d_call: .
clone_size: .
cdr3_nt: TGTGCCAGCAGACCAGGTGGGACTTTCCCCGAGCAGTACTTC
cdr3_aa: CASRPGGTFPEQYF

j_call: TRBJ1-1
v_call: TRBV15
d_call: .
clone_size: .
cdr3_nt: TGTGCCACCAGCAGACAGGGATTATCTGAAGCTTTCTTT
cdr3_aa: CATSRQGLSEAFF

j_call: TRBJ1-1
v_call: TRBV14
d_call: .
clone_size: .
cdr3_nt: TGTGCCAGCAGCTCCGACAGGTTCGAAGCTTTCTTT
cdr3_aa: CASSSDRFEAFF

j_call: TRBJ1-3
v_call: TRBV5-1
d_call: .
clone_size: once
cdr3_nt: TGCGCCAGCAGCTTGGTCGCAGGGGCTGGAAACACCATATATTTT
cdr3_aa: CASSLVAGAGNTIYF

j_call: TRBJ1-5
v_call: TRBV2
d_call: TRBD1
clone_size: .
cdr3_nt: TGTGCCACCCGTGGGACAGGGAGTGATCAGCCCCAGCATTTT
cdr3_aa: CATRGTGSDQPQHF

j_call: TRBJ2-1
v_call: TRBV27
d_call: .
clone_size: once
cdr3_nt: TGTGCCAGCAGTCCCATTGGAGGAGGGGTCCAACTCAGCTCCTACAATGAGCAGTTCTTC
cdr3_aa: CASSPIGGGVQLSSYNEQFF

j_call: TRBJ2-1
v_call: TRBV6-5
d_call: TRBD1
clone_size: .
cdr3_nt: TGTGCCAGCAGTTACCCCAGGGGGTCCCACAATGAGCAGTTCTTC
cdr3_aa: CASSYPRGSHNEQFF

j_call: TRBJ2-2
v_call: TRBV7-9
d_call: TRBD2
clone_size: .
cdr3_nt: TGTGCCAGCAGCCCGGGGGGGGCCCGTGCCGCCGGGGAGCTGTTTTTT
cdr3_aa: CASSPGGARAAGELFF

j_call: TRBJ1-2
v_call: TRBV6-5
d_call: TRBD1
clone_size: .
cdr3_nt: TGTGCCAGCAGTTACCTTCGGACAGGGTCTAACTATGGCTACACCTTC
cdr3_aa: CASSYLRTGSNYGYTF

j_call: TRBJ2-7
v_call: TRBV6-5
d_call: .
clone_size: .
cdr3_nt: TGTGCCAGCAGCCGCGGGGACTACGAGCAGTACTTC
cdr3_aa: CASSRGDYEQYF

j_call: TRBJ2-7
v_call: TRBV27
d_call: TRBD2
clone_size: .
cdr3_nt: TGTGCCAGCAGTTTCAGGGAGGGCTCAACCTACGAGCAGTACTTC
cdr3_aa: CASSFREGSTYEQYF

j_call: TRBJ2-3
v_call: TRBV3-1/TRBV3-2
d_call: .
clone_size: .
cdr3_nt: TGTGCCAGCAGCCAAGCAGTCGGGGGTCTCACAGATACGCAGTATTTT
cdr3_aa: CASSQAVGGLTDTQYF

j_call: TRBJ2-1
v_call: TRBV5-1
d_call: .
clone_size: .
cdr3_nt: TGCGCCAGCAGCTTGTGGGGGGGCTTCAATGAGCAGTTCTTC
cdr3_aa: CASSLWGGFNEQFF

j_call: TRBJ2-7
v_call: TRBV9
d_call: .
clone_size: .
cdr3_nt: TGTGCCAGCAGCGTAGGAGCTAGCGCGACCTACGAGCAGTACTTC
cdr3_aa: CASSVGASATYEQYF

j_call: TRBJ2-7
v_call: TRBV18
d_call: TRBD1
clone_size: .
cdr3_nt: TGTGCCAGCTCACCCAGGGGGTCCTCCGGGGCCTACGAGCAGTACTTC
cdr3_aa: CASSPRGSSGAYEQYF

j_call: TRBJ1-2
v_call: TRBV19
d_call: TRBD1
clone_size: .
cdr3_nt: TGTGCCAGTAGCGGGGACAGGACAAACTATGGCTACACCTTC
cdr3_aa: CASSGDRTNYGYTF